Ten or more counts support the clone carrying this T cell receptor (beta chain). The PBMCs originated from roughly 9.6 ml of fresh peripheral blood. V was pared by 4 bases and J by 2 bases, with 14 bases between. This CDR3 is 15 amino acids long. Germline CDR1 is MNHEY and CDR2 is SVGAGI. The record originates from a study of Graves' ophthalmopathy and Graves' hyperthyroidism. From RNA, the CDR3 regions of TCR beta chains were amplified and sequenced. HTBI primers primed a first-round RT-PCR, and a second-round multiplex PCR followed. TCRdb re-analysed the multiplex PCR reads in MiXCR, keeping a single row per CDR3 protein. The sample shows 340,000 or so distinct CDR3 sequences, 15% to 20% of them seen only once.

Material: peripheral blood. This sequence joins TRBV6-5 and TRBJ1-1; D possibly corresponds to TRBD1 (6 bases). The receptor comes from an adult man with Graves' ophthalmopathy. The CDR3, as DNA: TGTGCCAGCAGTTCCCAAGGGGGGTACAACACTGAAGCTTTCTTT. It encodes CASSSQGGYNTEAFF.